This T cell receptor (beta chain) came from a study of cytomegalovirus exposure and HLA in healthy donors. V was cut by 4 bases and J by 0 bases, with 11 bases left in between. The CDR3 runs to 15 residues. Germline CDR1 reads SGHDT; CDR2 reads YYEEEE. With 60 Vbeta and 13 Jbeta primers, the PCR was carried out. The assay was immunoSEQ multiplex PCR, and TCRdb's table has in-frame clones only and misses some. The sample yields some 200,000 clones, 79% seen once. The sequence was collected from a girl between 10 and 17 years old in good health and CMV-seropositive. Sequencing was carried out using PBMCs. The chain uses TRBV5-6 and TRBJ2-1, with D maybe TRBD2 (6 bases). The CDR3 protein is CASSAGTGSYNEQFF. In DNA form, the CDR3 reads TGTGCCAGCAGCGCGGGGACGGGCTCCTACAATGAGCAGTTCTTC.